The source of this TCR beta chain is a study of tumor-infiltrating lymphocytes in oesophageal squamous cell carcinoma. This clonotype was seen a few times. In TCRdb, the PCR reads were re-called with MiXCR into one record per CDR3 protein. The profile shows over 14,000 distinct CDR3 sequences, 53% of them singletons. Germline V gene data show CDR1 as LGHNA and CDR2 as YNFKEQ. With V trimmed by 4 bases and J by 8 bases, 15 bases remained unmatched. The CDR3 contains 18 residues. This receptor was taken from a male donor with esophageal squamous cell carcinoma. The sequencing input was esophageal tumor tissue. The rearrangement joins TRBV4-2 to TRBJ2-1; TRBD2 matches 12 bases. Here the CDR3 DNA reads TGTGCCAGCAGCCCCATACCCGGGACTAGCGGGCGGAGGTATGAGCAGTTCTTC. Translated: CASSPIPGTSGRRYEQFF.